This T cell receptor (beta chain) is from a study of T cells in Graves' hyperthyroidism and ophthalmopathy. Across the whole study: Peripheral blood was taken when the disease was first diagnosed, before any treatment began.

Study-level points and caveats: Clonotypes that were expanded in thyroid above 0.001 mostly appeared in blood too.

Amplified TCR beta CDR3 regions came from RNA transcripts. Using the HTBI primer set, a first-round RT-PCR was run on the TCR CDR3. TCRdb reanalysed the multiplex PCR reads using MiXCR and keeps one entry per CDR3 protein. The sample includes under 350,000 distinct CDR3 sequences, roughly a fifth of them seen just once. At least ten counts were recorded for this clonotype. Antigen: not known. Germline CDR1 and CDR2: SGHDT and YYEEEE. The CDR3 is 16 residues long. V was clipped by 4 bases and J by 5 bases, with 18 bases between them. Patients with uncontrolled infections, other autoimmune diseases, pregnancy or lactation were excluded. Fresh peripheral blood, 10 ml, yielded the PBMCs.

The V call is TRBV5-6, the J call TRBJ1-4; D gene uncertain. What was sequenced was blood. The TCR originated in a woman in her fifties or sixties with Graves' hyperthyroidism. The CDR3 is CASSLTRPEENEKLFF. In DNA, the CDR3 is TGTGCCAGCAGCCTGACCAGACCGGAGGAAAATGAAAAACTGTTTTTT.